The T cell receptor (beta chain) described here comes from a study of spatial heterogeneity in lung cancer. This clonotype was seen repeatedly, ten times or more. MiXCR, run by TCRdb on the 5' RACE reads, gives a single entry per CDR3 protein. The table includes roughly 21,000 distinct CDR3 sequences, about 3% detected once. Noted time point: sample taken at primary tumor resection. The CDR3 runs to 14 residues. Germline CDR1 is SGHTA and CDR2 is FQGNSA. V was pared by 4 bases and J by 4 bases, with 13 bases between. The receptor's source is a female donor with early-stage non-small cell lung cancer. Sequencing was performed on PBMCs, taken at surgery. J is TRBJ1-1 and V is TRBV7-2; weak D call: TRBD1 (5 bases). The CDR3 DNA sequence: TGTGCCAGCAGCTACGTAGGGGTGGCCACTGAAGCTTTCTTT. This translates into CASSYVGVATEAFF.